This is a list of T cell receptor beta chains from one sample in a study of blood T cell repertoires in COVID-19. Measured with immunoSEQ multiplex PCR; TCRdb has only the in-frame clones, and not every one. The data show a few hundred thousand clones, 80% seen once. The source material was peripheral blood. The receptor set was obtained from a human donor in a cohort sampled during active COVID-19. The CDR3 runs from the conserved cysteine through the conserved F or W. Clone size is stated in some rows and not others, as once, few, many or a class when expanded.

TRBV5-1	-	CASSTQAGQGDYEQYF
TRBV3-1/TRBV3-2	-	CASSQEVGFGETQYF
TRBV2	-	CASKSGRGPGEQFF
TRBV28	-	CASSLLPGLAGDTGELFF
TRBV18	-	CASSPPDRRPYEQYF
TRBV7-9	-	CASSKGDWSEGNTIYF
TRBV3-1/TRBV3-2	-	CASSRGEGTDTQYF
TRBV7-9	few	CASSSAATNEKLFF
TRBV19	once	CASSIATVDSYEQYF
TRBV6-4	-	CASSDTRDSPLHF
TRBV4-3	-	CASSLRQDYNYGYTF
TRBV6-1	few	CASSESQGAPGYTF
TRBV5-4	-	CASSQTGDYGYTF
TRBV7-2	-	CASSLAPGQGALGYF
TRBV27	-	CASSRNRGLGGYTF
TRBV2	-	CASSGSDTHVYQETQYF
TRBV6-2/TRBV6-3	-	CASSYAGIEAFF
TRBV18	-	CASSPRTGSSYNEQFF
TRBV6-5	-	CASSYRRTVMNTEAFF
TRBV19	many	CASSIATGGYNEQFF
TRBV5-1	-	CASSLGDRAEAFF
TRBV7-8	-	CASSPQGDGYTF
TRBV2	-	CASRPNSGFVSPLHF
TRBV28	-	CASRIAGGNEQFF
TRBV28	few	CAMSRMRSNQPQHF
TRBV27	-	CASSPSGGPLSYEQYF
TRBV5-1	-	CASSPHTPANYGYTF
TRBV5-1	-	CASSLLAGHADEQFF
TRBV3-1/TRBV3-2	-	CASSQASSSSYNEQFF
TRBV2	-	CASSEMGGSGNTIYF
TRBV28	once	CASSPQDGSTEAFF
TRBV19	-	CASSRDRGLTEQYF
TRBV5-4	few	CASSLAGETQYF
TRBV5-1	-	CASSLRGTFSNQPQHF
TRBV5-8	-	CASSLAGRNGYTF
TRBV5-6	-	CASSPGQTTNTEAFF
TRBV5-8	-	CASTNGQGSNQPQHF
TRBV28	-	CASRVAISYEQYF
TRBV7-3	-	CASSFLAGVTDTQYF
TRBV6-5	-	CASSKKRSSPLHF
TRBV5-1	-	CASSLGRGPGNEQFF
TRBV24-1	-	CATSSGTGNYEQYF
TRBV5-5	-	CASSPAPTGSYEQYF
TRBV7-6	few	CASSLAGQPDQPQHF
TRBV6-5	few	CASSGQASSQPQHF
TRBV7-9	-	CASSARGNSPLHF
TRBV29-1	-	CSATGRGAKTRDTQYF
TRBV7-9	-	CASSPTGGGPSNEQFF
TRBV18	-	CASSPPSGRTEAFF